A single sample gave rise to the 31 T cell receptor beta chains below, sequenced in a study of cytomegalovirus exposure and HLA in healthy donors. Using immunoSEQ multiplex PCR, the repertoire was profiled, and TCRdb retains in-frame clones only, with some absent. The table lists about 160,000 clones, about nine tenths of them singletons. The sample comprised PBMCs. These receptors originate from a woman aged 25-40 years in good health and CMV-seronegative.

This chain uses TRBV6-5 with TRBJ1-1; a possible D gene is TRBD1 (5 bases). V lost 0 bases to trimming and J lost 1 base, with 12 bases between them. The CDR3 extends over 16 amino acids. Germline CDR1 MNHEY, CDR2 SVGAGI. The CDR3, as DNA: TGTGCCAGCAGTTACTCGATCCGTGACAGGAACACTGAAGCTTTCTTT. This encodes CASSYSIRDRNTEAFF.

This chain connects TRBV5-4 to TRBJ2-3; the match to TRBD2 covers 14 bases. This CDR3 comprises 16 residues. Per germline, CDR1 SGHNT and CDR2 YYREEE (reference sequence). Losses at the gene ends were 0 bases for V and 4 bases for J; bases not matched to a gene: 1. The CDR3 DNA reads TGTGCCAGCAGCTTGGAGACTAGCGGGGGGGCAGATACGCAGTATTTT. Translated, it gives CASSLETSGGADTQYF.

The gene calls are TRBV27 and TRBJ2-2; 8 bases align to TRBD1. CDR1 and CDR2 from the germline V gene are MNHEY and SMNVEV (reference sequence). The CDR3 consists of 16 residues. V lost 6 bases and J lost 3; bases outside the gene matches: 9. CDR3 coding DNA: TGTGCCAGCAGCTACTTGGACAGGGTGGACACCGGGGAGCTGTTTTTT. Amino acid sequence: CASSYLDRVDTGELFF.

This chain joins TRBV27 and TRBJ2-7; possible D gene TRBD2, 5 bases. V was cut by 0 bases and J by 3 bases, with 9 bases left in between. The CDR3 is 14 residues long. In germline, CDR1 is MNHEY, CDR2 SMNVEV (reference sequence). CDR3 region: CASSLSNGVYEQYF. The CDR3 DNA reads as TGTGCCAGCAGTTTATCGAACGGGGTCTACGAGCAGTACTTC.

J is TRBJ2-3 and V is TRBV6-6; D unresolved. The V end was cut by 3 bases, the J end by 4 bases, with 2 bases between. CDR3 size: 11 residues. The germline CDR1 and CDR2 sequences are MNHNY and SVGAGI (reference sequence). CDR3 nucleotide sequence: TGTGCCAGCAGTTATTCAGATACGCAGTATTTT. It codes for CASSYSDTQYF.

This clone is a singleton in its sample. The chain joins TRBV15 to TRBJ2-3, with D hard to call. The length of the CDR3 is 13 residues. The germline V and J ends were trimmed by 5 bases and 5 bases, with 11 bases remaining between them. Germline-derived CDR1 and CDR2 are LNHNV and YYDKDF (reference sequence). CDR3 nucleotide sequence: TGTGCCACCAGCCTCCGGAAGCAAGATACGCAGTATTTT. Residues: CATSLRKQDTQYF.

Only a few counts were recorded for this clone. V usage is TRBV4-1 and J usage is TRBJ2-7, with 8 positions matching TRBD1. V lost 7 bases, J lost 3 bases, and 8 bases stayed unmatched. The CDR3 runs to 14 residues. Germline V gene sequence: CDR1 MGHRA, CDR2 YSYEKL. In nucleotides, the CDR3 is TGCGCCAGCACTTACAGGACAGGGCTCTACGAGCAGTACTTC. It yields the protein CASTYRTGLYEQYF.

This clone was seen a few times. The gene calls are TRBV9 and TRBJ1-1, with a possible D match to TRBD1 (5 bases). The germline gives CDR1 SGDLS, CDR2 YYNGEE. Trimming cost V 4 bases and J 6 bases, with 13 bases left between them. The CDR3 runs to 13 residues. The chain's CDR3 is CASSLIGGPEAFF. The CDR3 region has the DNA TGTGCCAGCAGCCTAATTGGGGGACCTGAAGCTTTCTTT.

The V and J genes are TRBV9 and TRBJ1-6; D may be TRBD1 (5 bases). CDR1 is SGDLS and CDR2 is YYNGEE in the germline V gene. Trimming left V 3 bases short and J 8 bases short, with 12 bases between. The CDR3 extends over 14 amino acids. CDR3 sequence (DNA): TGTGCCAGCAGCGCCTCGGGACCTTATTCACCCCTCCACTTT. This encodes CASSASGPYSPLHF.

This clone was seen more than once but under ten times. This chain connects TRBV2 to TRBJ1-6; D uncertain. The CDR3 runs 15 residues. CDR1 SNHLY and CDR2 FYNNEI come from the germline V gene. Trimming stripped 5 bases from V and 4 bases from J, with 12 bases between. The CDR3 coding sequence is TGTGCCAGCAGTCCCCTGTCAGAGTATAATTCACCCCTCCACTTT. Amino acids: CASSPLSEYNSPLHF. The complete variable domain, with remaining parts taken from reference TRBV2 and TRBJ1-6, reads EPEVTQTPSHQVTQMGQEVILRCVPISNHLYFYWYRQILGQKVEFLVSFYNNEISEKSEIFDDQFSVERPDGSNFTLKIRSTKLEDSAMYFCASSPLSEYNSPLHFGNGTRLTVT.

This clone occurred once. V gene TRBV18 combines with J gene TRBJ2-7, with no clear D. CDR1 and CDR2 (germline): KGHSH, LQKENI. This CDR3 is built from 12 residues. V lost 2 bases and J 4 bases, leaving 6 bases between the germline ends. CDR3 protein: CASSPSRYEQYF. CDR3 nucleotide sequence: TGTGCCAGCTCACCATCGAGATACGAGCAGTACTTC.

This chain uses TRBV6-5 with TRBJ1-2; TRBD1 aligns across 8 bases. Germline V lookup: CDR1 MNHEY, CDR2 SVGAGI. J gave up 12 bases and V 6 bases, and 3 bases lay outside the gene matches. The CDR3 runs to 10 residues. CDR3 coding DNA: TGTGCCAGCAGGGACAGGGCTGACACCTTC. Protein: CASRDRADTF.

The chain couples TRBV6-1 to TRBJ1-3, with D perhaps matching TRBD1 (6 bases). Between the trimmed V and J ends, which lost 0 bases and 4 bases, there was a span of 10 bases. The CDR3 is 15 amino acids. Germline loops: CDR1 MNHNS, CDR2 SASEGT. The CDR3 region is CASSEARGGGNTIYF. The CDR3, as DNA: TGTGCCAGCAGTGAAGCGAGGGGGGGCGGAAACACCATATATTTT.

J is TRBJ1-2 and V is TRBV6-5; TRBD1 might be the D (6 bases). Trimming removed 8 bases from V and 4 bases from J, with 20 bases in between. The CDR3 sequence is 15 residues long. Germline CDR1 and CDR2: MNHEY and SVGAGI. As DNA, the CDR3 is TGTGCCAGCCGCCCCCCGGGACATCTATCCTATGGCTACACCTTC. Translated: CASRPPGHLSYGYTF.

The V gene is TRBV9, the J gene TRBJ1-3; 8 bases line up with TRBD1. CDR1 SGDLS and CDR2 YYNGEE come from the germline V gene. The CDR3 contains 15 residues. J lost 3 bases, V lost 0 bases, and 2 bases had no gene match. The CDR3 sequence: CASSVAGTGGNTIYF. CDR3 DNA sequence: TGTGCCAGCAGCGTAGCGGGGACAGGTGGAAACACCATATATTTT.

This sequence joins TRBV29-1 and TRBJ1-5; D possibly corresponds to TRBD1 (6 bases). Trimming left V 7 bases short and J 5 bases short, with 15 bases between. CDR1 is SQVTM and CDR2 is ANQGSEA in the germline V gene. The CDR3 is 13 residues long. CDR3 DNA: TGCAGCGCCCAATGGGGGGCTGATCAGCCCCAGCATTTT. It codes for CSAQWGADQPQHF.

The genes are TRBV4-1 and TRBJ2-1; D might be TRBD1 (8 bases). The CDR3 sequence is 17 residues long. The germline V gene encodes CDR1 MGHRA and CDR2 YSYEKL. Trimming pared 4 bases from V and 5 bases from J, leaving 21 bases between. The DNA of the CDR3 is TGCGCCAGCAGCCCCCCCCAGGACAGGGAGGGGGACAATGAGCAGTTCTTC. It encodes CASSPPQDREGDNEQFF.

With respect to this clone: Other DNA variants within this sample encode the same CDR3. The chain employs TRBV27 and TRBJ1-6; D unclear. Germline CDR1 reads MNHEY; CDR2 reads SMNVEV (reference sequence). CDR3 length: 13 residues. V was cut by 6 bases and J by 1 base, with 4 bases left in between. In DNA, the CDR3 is TGTGCCAGCAGCGGGTCCTATAATTCACCCCTCCACTTT. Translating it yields CASSGSYNSPLHF.

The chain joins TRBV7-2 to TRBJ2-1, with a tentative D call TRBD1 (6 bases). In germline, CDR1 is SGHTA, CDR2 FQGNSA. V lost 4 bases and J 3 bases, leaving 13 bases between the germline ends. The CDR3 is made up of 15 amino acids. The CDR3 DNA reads TGTGCCAGCAGCTCAATTTGGGGGCTCTACAATGAGCAGTTCTTC. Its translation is CASSSIWGLYNEQFF.

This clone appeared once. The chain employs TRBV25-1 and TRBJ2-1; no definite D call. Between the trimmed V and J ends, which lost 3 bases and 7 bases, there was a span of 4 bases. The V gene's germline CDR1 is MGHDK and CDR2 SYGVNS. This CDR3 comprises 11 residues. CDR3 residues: CASSEGNEQFF. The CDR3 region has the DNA TGTGCCAGCAGTGAGGGGAATGAGCAGTTCTTC.

In nucleotides, the CDR3 is TGTGCCAGCAGTGGCCTAGGACAGTTCCTTGGGGGCTACACCTTC. Translation gives CASSGLGQFLGGYTF. The chain links TRBV28 to TRBJ1-2; D is possibly TRBD1 (6 bases). The V end lost 5 bases, the J end lost 8 bases, and 21 bases lay between the germline ends. This CDR3 has 15 amino acids. In germline, CDR1 is MDHEN, CDR2 SYDVKM.

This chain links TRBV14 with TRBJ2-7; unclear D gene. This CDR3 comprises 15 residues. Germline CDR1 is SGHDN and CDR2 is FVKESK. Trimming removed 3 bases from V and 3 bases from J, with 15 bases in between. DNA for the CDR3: TGTGCCAGCAGCCAGGGTAGGACGGAGCTCTACGAGCAGTACTTC. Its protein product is CASSQGRTELYEQYF.

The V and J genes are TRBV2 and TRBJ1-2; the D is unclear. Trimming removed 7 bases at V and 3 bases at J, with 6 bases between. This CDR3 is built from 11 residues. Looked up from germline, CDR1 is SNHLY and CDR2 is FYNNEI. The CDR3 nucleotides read TGTGCCAGCACGGTACACTATGGCTACACCTTC. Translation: CASTVHYGYTF.

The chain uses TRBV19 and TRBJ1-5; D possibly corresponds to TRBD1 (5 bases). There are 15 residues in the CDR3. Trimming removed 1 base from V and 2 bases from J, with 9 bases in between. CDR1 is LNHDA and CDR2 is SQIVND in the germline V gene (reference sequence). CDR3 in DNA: TGTGCCAGTAGTATAGCAGGGAACGGCAATCAGCCCCAGCATTTT. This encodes CASSIAGNGNQPQHF.

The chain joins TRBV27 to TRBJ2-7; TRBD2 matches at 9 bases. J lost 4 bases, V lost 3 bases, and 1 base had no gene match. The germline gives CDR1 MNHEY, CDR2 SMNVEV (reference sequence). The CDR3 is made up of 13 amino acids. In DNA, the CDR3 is TGTGCCAGCAGTTTTAGCGGGAGATACGAGCAGTACTTC. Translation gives CASSFSGRYEQYF.

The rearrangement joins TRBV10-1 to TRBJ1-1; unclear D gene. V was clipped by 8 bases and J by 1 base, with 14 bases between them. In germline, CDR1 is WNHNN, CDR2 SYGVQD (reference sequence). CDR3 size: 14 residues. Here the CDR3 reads CASGKRVGNTEAFF. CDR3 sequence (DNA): TGCGCCAGCGGTAAAAGGGTCGGGAACACTGAAGCTTTCTTT.

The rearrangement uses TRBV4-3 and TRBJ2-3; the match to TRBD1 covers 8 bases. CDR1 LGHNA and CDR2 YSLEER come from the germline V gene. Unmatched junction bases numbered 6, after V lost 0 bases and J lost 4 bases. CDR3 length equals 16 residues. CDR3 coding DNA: TGCGCCAGCAGCCAAGATCGACAGGGGTTCGCAGATACGCAGTATTTT. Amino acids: CASSQDRQGFADTQYF.

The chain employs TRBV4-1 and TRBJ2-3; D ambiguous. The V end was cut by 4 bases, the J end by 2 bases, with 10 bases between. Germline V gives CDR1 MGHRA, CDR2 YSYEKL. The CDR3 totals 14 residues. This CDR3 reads CASSPNQNTDTQYF. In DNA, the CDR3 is TGCGCCAGCAGCCCTAACCAGAACACAGATACGCAGTATTTT.

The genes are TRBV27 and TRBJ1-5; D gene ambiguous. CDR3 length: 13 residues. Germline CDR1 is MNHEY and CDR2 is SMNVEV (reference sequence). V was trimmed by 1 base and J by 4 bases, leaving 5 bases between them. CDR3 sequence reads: CASSLFGNQPQHF. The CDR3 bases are TGTGCCAGCAGTTTATTCGGGAATCAGCCCCAGCATTTT.

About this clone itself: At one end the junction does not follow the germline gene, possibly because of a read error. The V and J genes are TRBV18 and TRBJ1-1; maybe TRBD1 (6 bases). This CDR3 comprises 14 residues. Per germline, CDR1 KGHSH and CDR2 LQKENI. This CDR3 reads CASSPRGADTEAFF. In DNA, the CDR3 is TGTGCCAGCTCCCCACGGGGGGCTGACACTGAAGCTTTCTTT.

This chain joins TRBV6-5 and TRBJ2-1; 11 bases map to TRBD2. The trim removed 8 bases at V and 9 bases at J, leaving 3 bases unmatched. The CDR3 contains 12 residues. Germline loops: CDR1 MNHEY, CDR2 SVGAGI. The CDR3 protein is CASGLAGFEQFF. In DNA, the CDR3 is TGTGCCAGCGGACTAGCGGGTTTTGAGCAGTTCTTC.